This T cell receptor (beta chain) was identified during a study of OX40 agonist ivuxolimab in advanced cancers. Study-level results: There was clonal expansion of CD4+ and CD8+ blood T cells by week 6 at 0.1 to 3.0 mg/kg.

Comment on this clone: Its antigen is not known. This sample includes further DNA sequences coding for the same CDR3.

Clones were read by immunoSEQ multiplex PCR, and TCRdb kept only the in-frame ones, dropping some. The sample holds about 73,000 clones, about 80% seen once. The sequencing used CD4+ or CD8+ T cells sorted from blood, collected in a trial of the OX40 agonist ivuxolimab. This TCR was sampled from an adult with an advanced solid tumor such as melanoma, head and neck, liver or kidney cancer.

The CDR3 protein is CASSLGQRLSEAFF. CDR3 DNA sequence: TGTGCCAGCAGTTTGGGGCAACGACTATCTGAAGCTTTCTTT. The rearrangement uses TRBV7-9 and TRBJ1-1; D perhaps matches TRBD1 (5 bases). The germline V gene has CDR1 SEHNR and CDR2 FQNEAQ (reference sequence). The CDR3 sequence is 14 residues long. V lost 6 bases, J lost 6 bases, and 17 bases lay in between.